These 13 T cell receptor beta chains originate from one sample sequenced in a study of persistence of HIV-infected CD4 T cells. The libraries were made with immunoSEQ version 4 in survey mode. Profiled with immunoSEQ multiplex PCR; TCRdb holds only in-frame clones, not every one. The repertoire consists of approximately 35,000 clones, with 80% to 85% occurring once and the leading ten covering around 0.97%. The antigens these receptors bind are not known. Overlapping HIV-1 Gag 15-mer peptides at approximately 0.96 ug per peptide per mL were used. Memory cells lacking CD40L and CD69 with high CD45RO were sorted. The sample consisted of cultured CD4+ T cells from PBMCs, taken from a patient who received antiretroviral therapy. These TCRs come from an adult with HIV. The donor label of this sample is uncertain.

The CDR3 reads CASSLNEGQGEKLFF. The CDR3 DNA sequence: TGTGCCAGCAGCCTAAATGAGGGGCAGGGAGAAAAACTGTTTTTT. The chain uses TRBV9 and TRBJ1-4; D is possibly TRBD1 (5 bases). CDR3 length: 15 residues. The germline gives CDR1 SGDLS, CDR2 YYNGEE. V was clipped by 4 bases and J by 8 bases, with 18 bases between them.

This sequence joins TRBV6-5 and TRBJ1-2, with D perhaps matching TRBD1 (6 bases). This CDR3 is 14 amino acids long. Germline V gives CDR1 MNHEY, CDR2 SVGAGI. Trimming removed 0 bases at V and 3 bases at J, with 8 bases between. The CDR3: CASSYSNRDYGYTF. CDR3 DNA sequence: TGTGCCAGCAGTTACTCGAACAGGGACTATGGCTACACCTTC.

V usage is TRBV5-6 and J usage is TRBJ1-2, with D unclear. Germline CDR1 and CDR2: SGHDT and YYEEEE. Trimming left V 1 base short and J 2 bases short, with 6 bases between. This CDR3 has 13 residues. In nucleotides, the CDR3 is TGTGCCAGCAGCTTGAACCAAAACTATGGCTACACCTTC. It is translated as CASSLNQNYGYTF. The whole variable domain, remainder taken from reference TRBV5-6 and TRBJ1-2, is DAGVTQSPTHLIKTRGQQVTLRCSPKSGHDTVSWYQQALGQGPQFIFQYYEEEERQRGNFPDRFSGHQFPNYSSELNVNALLLGDSALYLCASSLNQNYGYTFGSGTRLTVV.

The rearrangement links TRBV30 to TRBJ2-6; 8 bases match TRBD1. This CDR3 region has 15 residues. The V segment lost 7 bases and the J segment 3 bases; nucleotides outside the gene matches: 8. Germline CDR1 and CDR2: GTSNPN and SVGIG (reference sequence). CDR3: CAFGQGDFGANVLTF. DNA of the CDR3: TGTGCCTTTGGACAGGGAGATTTTGGGGCCAACGTCCTGACTTTC.

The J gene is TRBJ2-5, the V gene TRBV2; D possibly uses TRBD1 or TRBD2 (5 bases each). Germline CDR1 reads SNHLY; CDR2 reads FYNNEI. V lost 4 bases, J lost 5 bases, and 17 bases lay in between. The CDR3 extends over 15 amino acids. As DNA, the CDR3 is TGTGCCAGCAGTGTTGAAAAGGGACCCCGGGAGACCCAGTACTTC. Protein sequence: CASSVEKGPRETQYF.

As DNA, the CDR3 is TGTGCCATCAGTGAGCAGGGGCTCACCGGGGAGCTGTTTTTT. Translated: CAISEQGLTGELFF. J is TRBJ2-2 and V is TRBV10-3; D is perhaps TRBD1 (6 bases). The V gene's germline CDR1 is ENHRY and CDR2 SYGVKD. With 2 bases removed from V and 4 bases from J, the gap between germline ends came to 8 bases. This CDR3 spans 14 amino acids.

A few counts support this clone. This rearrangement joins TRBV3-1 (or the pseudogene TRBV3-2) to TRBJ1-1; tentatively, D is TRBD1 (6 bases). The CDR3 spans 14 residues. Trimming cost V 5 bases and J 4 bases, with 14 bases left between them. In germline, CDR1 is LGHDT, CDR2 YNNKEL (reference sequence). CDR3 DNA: TGTGCCAGCAGCAGACAACAGGGATTCACTGAAGCTTTCTTT. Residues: CASSRQQGFTEAFF.

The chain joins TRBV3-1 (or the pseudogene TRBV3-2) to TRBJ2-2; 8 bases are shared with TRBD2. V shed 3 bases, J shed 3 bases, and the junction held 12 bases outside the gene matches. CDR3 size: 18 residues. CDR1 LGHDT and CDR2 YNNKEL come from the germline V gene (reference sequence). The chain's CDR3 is CASSQAAGRGGDTGELFF. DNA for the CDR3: TGTGCCAGCAGCCAGGCTGCCGGGAGGGGAGGGGACACCGGGGAGCTGTTTTTT.

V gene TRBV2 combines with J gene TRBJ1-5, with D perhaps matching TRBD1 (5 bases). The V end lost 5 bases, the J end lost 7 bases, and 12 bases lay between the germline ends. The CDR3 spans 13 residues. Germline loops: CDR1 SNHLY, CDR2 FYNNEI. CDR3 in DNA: TGTGCCAGCAGTCAGGGTATGTGGCAGCCCCAGCATTTT. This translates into CASSQGMWQPQHF.

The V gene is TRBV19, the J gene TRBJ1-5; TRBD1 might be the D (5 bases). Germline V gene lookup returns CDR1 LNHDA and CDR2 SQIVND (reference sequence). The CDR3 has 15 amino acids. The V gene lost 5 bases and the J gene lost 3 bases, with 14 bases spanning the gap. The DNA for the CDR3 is TGTGCCAGTAGTCCCCAGGGAAATAACAATCAGCCCCAGCATTTT. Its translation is CASSPQGNNNQPQHF.

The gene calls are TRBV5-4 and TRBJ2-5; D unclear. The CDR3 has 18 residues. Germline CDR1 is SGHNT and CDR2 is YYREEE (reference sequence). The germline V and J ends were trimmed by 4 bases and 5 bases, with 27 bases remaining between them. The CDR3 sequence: CASSENLFTAMYEETQYF. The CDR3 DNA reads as TGTGCCAGCAGCGAAAACCTATTCACGGCGATGTACGAGGAGACCCAGTACTTC.

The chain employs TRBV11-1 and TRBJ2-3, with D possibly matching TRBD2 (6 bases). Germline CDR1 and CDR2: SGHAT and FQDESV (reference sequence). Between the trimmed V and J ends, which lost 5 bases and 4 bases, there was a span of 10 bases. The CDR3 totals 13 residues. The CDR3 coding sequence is TGTGCCAGCAGCGCCGGGAGTTCAGATACGCAGTATTTT. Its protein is CASSAGSSDTQYF.

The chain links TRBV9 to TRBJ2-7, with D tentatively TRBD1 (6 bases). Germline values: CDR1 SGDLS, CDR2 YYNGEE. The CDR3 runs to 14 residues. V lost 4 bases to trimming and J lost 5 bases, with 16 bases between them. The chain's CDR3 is CASSSQQGTNEQYF. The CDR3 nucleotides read TGTGCCAGCAGCTCCCAACAGGGTACCAACGAGCAGTACTTC.